This T cell receptor beta chain was captured by sequencing in a study of blood T cell repertoires in COVID-19. The CDR3 length is 14 residues. V lost 6 bases and J lost 2; bases outside the gene matches: 3. The V gene's germline CDR1 is SNHLY and CDR2 FYNNEI. Original processing notes: Reference gene primer amplification gave estimated nucleated cell counts. Repertoires were generated with immunoSEQ multiplex PCR, while TCRdb's copy carries only in-frame clones and drops some. V and J calls plus clone size are reproduced from that table; the DNA served to infer D and trimming. The repertoire consists of some 530,000 clones, with 88% occurring once and the leading ten covering around 7.9%. This clone appeared once.

The sequencing sample was made of PBMCs or T cells enriched from blood (not recorded which). This clonotype originated in a woman aged 55-69 years who had recovered from COVID-19. The chain joins TRBV2 to TRBJ2-2, with TRBD1 matching over 7 bases. The chain's CDR3 is CASSDRVNTGELFF. CDR3 in DNA: TGTGCCAGCAGCGACAGGGTTAACACCGGGGAGCTGTTTTTT.